A selection of T cell receptor beta chains follows, all from one sample in a study of early T cells in non-severe SARS-CoV-2 infection. TCRdb redid the calling of the 5' RACE reads with MiXCR, one entry per CDR3 protein. The table has 90,000 to 100,000 distinct CDR3 sequences, 13% seen once; the top ten hold 2% to 2.5%. Material: whole blood. These receptors were collected from an adult who was a healthcare worker with PCR-confirmed SARS-CoV-2 infection or an uninfected control (not recorded which). Both conserved end residues are part of each CDR3. A D gene is named only where the DNA matches it firmly. Expanded clones are given a class, and other clones once, few, many or no size at all.

D: TRBD2
size: many
V: TRBV28
J: TRBJ2-2
DNA: TGTGCCAGCAGTTGGCCCCGAATAGCGGGGGGACGCACCGGGGAGCTGTTTTTT
CDR3: CASSWPRIAGGRTGELFF

D: .
size: many
V: TRBV7-8
J: TRBJ2-1
DNA: TGTGCCAGCAGCGTCCTGTCCACGTCGGAGCAGTTCTTC
CDR3: CASSVLSTSEQFF

D: .
size: few
V: TRBV7-9
J: TRBJ2-5
DNA: TGTGCCAGCAGCTTAGAGGGGGACTACCTAGAGACCCAGTACTTC
CDR3: CASSLEGDYLETQYF

D: TRBD1
size: .
V: TRBV18
J: TRBJ1-4
DNA: TGTGCCAGCTCCCTCTATACAGGGGTTGGTGAAAAACTGTTTTTT
CDR3: CASSLYTGVGEKLFF

D: .
size: .
V: TRBV19
J: TRBJ2-1
DNA: TGTGCCAGTAGTCTGGGGGGCGGTCATTACAATGAGCAGTTCTTC
CDR3: CASSLGGGHYNEQFF

D: .
size: few
V: TRBV20-1
J: TRBJ1-1
DNA: TGCAGTGCCGTAGGAGTGAACACTGAAGCTTTCTTT
CDR3: CSAVGVNTEAFF

D: .
size: many
V: TRBV7-2
J: TRBJ1-1
DNA: TGTGCCAGCAGCTTAGTGGGAAGACAGTATGAAGCTTTCTTT
CDR3: CASSLVGRQYEAFF

D: .
size: .
V: TRBV20-1
J: TRBJ1-2
DNA: TGCAGTACTATAGAGACTCGGGGAGGTGGCTACACCTTC
CDR3: CSTIETRGGGYTF

D: .
size: .
V: TRBV5-1
J: TRBJ2-2
DNA: TGCGCCAGCAGCTTGGGGGTCCTCCACTACACCGGGGAGCTGTTTTTT
CDR3: CASSLGVLHYTGELFF

D: .
size: .
V: TRBV7-5
J: TRBJ2-7
DNA: .
CDR3: CISVPEAPPGEQYF

D: .
size: .
V: TRBV28
J: TRBJ2-3
DNA: TGTGCCACCGAGGACGGTCCCACAGATACGCAGTATTTT
CDR3: CATEDGPTDTQYF

D: .
size: many
V: TRBV7-2
J: TRBJ2-5
DNA: TGTGCCAGCAGCTCCCCGGTGGGGACCCAGTACTTC
CDR3: CASSSPVGTQYF

D: .
size: .
V: TRBV15
J: TRBJ1-1
DNA: TGTGCCACCAGAAATACAAACACCGGCCAGAACACTGAAGCTTTCTTT
CDR3: CATRNTNTGQNTEAFF

D: TRBD1
size: many
V: TRBV28
J: TRBJ1-6
DNA: TGTGCCAGCAGCTTGCCTCGCCGACAGGGAAATTCACCCCTCCACTTT
CDR3: CASSLPRRQGNSPLHF

D: TRBD1
size: few
V: TRBV28
J: TRBJ1-2
DNA: TGTGCCAGCAGGCGGGACAGAACCTATGGCTACACCTTC
CDR3: CASRRDRTYGYTF